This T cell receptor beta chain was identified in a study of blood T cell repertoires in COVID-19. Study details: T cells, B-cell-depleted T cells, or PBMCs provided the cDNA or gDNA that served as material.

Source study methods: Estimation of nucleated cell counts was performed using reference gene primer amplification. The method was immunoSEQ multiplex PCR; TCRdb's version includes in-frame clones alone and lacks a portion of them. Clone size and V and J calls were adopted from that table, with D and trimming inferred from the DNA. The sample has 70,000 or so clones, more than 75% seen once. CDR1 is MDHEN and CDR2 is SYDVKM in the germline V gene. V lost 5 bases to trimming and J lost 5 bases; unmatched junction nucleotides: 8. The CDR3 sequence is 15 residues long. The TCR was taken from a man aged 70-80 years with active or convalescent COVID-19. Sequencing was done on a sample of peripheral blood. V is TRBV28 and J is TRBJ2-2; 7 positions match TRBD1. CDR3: CASSPGQVGTGELFF. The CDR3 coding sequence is TGTGCCAGCAGTCCAGGACAGGTGGGGACCGGGGAGCTGTTTTTT.